This TCR beta chain was recovered during a study of PD-1 blockade in classical Hodgkin lymphoma (dated by TCRdb to about 2020). Some background on the complete study: A peripheral blood immune signature of response to PD-1 blockade in classical Hodgkin lymphoma was defined using TCR beta sequencing and CyTOF. General conclusions and limits of the study: The study was restricted to a single clinical trial cohort, and the causes of repertoire differences, possibly disease activity or prior therapy, were left undefined. Baseline TCR diversity was reported as lower in newly diagnosed patients than in healthy donors, and lower still in relapsed/refractory patients.

This clone was found once. Its target antigen remains unknown. No much larger clonotype is one base removed from it; base qualities were not supplied. CDR1 and CDR2, per the germline V gene, are MDHEN and SYDVKM. Including the terminal cysteine and phenylalanine, the CDR3 comprises 14 residues. Of the read, only the CDR3 DNA is kept; its 42 bases are in frame from base 1. V is pruned by 8 bases and J by 2 bases, leaving 8 bases of the junction without a gene match. Genomic DNA was isolated using the Qiagen DNeasy kit from unsorted PBMCs as well as from negatively selected CD4+ and CD8+ fractions. TCR beta CDR3 regions were subjected to amplification by immunoSEQ multiplex PCR with primers that anneal to V and J segments. A synthetic immune receptor repertoire was used to minimize amplification bias, and any remaining bias was removed computationally after sequencing. The study's processing was this. Custom Python scripts were used to quantify repertoire diversity as the Shannon entropy index. Unsorted, CD4+ and CD8+ repertoires were analyzed separately, except for combined analyses in which CD4+ and CD8+ sequences were merged in silico. This is the immuneACCESS table as TCRdb keeps it, with only in-frame sequences that have V and J called. A part of the clones is gone; compared with another copy, unresolved V genes explain less than half, and the rest is unexplained. For V, J and clone size, that table is used; D and trimming come from the DNA. This sample is represented by around 30,000 clones; about 89% of them were singletons. Less than 0.25% of the sample is held by the ten biggest clonotypes.

What this sample's time point label stands for: newly diagnosed, previously untreated cHL patient sample. Using a Miltenyi CD4+ T cell isolation kit, CD4+ T cells were purified from thawed PBMCs through magnetic negative selection. To serve as a comparison group for the relapsed/refractory trial patients, PBMCs were sequenced from patients with newly diagnosed, previously untreated classical Hodgkin lymphoma. Peripheral blood was collected in 8 mL Vacutainer Cell Preparation Tubes, from which PBMCs were isolated by centrifugation and then cryopreserved. Purified CD4+ and CD8+ fractions were generated only in cases for which an additional PBMC sample was available. On LS columns in a quadroMACS separator, the magnetically labelled cells were depleted, and the flow-through was collected as the purified fraction.

The sequencing sample was made of CD4+ T cells from blood. The chain is encoded by TRBV28 joined to TRBJ1-1; 7 middle bases align to TRBD1. The receptor comes from a human donor with classical Hodgkin lymphoma. The nucleotide sequence reads TGTGCCAGCCAGACCGGGACAGCCAACACTGAAGCTTTCTTT. Its coded protein is CASQTGTANTEAFF.